One and the same sample provided the 29 T cell receptor beta chains below, sequenced in a study of response to subunit inactivated influenza vaccine. MiXCR, applied by TCRdb to the RT-PCR reads, yields one record per CDR3 protein. The profile shows some 640,000 distinct CDR3 sequences, approximately 15% of them singletons. Here the sequenced sample was PBMCs from blood, taken around 15 days before vaccination. The receptor source for this set is a man in his fifties or sixties who received an inactivated influenza vaccine.

The chain joins TRBV28 to TRBJ2-3; D remains unclear. Germline V gene sequence: CDR1 MDHEN, CDR2 SYDVKM. V was pared by 7 bases and J by 2 bases, with 10 bases between. The length of the CDR3 is 13 residues. The CDR3 coding sequence is TGTGCCAGCAAGGTCCATGCCACAGATACGCAGTATTTT. Protein product: CASKVHATDTQYF.

This clonotype was seen only a few times. V gene TRBV9 combines with J gene TRBJ2-2; the D gene is possibly TRBD2 (5 bases). V lost 2 bases to trimming and J lost 5 bases, with 16 bases between them. CDR3 size: 16 residues. Germline V gives CDR1 SGDLS, CDR2 YYNGEE. The CDR3 protein is CASSVEGGRWTGELFF. The DNA for the CDR3 is TGTGCCAGCAGCGTCGAGGGCGGGCGATGGACCGGGGAGCTGTTTTTT.

This clonotype was counted a few times. The chain combines TRBV5-1 with TRBJ2-3; a weak D match, TRBD2 (5 bases). Deletions cut 4 bases from V and 9 bases from J, with 18 bases between. The CDR3 is 14 amino acids. Germline lookup yields CDR1 SGHRS and CDR2 YFSETQ. The CDR3 DNA reads TGCGCCAGCAGCCTGGGTGCAGGACTCAGAACGCAGTATTTT. Protein sequence: CASSLGAGLRTQYF.

V is TRBV20-1 and J is TRBJ2-3; 15 positions agree with TRBD2. CDR1 DFQATT and CDR2 SNEGSKA come from the germline V gene (reference sequence). The V and J ends lost 6 bases and 0 bases, in that order; junction bases with no gene match: 4. The CDR3 consists of 16 residues. The CDR3 region is CSAAGLAGGSTDTQYF. In DNA form, the CDR3 reads TGCAGTGCCGCTGGACTAGCGGGGGGGAGCACAGATACGCAGTATTTT.

This rearrangement joins TRBV25-1 to TRBJ2-1; 10 bases line up with TRBD2. The V segment lost 6 bases and the J segment 6 bases; nucleotides outside the gene matches: 11. The CDR3 is 16 amino acids. The germline V gene has CDR1 MGHDK and CDR2 SYGVNS. CDR3: CASRGSSGGAINEQFF. Written as DNA, the CDR3 is TGTGCCAGCAGGGGAAGCAGCGGGGGGGCCATCAATGAGCAGTTCTTC. Based on the CDR3 plus reference TRBV25-1 and TRBJ2-1, the full variable domain is EADIYQTPRYLVIGTGKKITLECSQTMGHDKMYWYQQDPGMELHLIHYSYGVNSTEKGDLSSESTVSRIRTEHFPLTLESARPSHTSQYLCASRGSSGGAINEQFFGPGTRLTVL.

This clonotype has a handful of counts. The chain combines TRBV9 with TRBJ1-5; D is undetermined. Germline CDR1 and CDR2: SGDLS and YYNGEE. The V end was cut by 2 bases, the J end by 4 bases, with 13 bases between. The CDR3 runs to 15 residues. As DNA, the CDR3 is TGTGCCAGCAGCGTTTCTGGGGATAGAAATCAGCCCCAGCATTTT. This codes for CASSVSGDRNQPQHF.

As for this clonotype: A much larger clone differs from this one at a single base, so this may be a read error. The rearrangement links TRBV6-1 to TRBJ1-5; unclear D gene. The CDR3 spans 14 residues. Per germline, CDR1 MNHNS and CDR2 SASEGT. The ends were cut back, 5 bases at V and 1 base at J, with 9 bases in the middle. CDR3 DNA sequence: TGTGCCAGCAGTCAAGGACGGAGCAATCAGCCCCAGCATTTT. Its protein is CASSQGRSNQPQHF.

The V and J genes are TRBV7-2 and TRBJ1-2; TRBD1 is a possible D gene (5 bases). Germline CDR1 is SGHTA and CDR2 is FQGNSA. The CDR3 spans 15 residues. Between the trimmed V and J ends, which lost 5 bases and 8 bases, there was a span of 21 bases. The CDR3 reads CASSIQNRRAGGYTF. The CDR3 DNA sequence: TGTGCCAGCAGCATACAAAACCGCAGGGCCGGGGGCTACACCTTC.

This clonotype was counted a few times. Compared with germline, one end of the junction differs, possibly owing to a read error. This chain links TRBV4-1 with TRBJ2-6; tentatively, D is TRBD2 (5 bases). From germline, CDR1 is MGHRA and CDR2 YSYEKL. The CDR3 is 16 residues long. The CDR3 sequence: CASSQAEGAGTNVLTF. In nucleotides, the CDR3 is TGCGCCAGCAGCCAAGCCGAGGGAGCTGGGACCAACGTCCTGACTTTC.

The chain employs TRBV4-3 and TRBJ2-3; 13 nucleotides line up with TRBD2. The V gene end was trimmed by 5 bases and the J gene end by 4 bases; junction bases not matched to a gene: 12. CDR3 length: 18 amino acids. Germline CDR1 reads LGHNA; CDR2 reads YSLEER. The CDR3 here is CASSSPWTSGSGADTQYF. The CDR3 coding sequence is TGCGCCAGCAGCTCCCCCTGGACTAGCGGGAGTGGAGCAGATACGCAGTATTTT.

This clonotype was observed a handful of times. The gene calls are TRBV6-1 and TRBJ2-2; 10 nucleotides match TRBD1. V dropped 7 bases and J dropped 4; count of bases not matched to a gene: 6. CDR3 length equals 15 residues. Looked up from germline, CDR1 is MNHNS and CDR2 is SASEGT. CDR3 coding DNA: TGTGCCAGCATACCGGGACAGGGGAGCACCGGGGAGCTGTTTTTT. Translation: CASIPGQGSTGELFF.

This clonotype appeared many times. The chain joins TRBV7-6 to TRBJ2-2; TRBD2 matches at 13 bases. The J segment lost 6 bases and the V segment lost 2 bases, leaving 9 bases of the junction unmatched. CDR3 length: 18 amino acids. Germline CDR1 and CDR2: SGHVS and FNYEAQ. The CDR3 DNA is TGTGCCAGCAGCTTATTAACTAGCGGGGGGGCCTACCCCGGGGAGCTGTTTTTT. Its protein product is CASSLLTSGGAYPGELFF.

The genes are TRBV5-1 and TRBJ2-7, with D possibly matching TRBD1 (6 bases). The CDR3 has 15 amino acids. V shed 4 bases and J shed 2 bases, with 16 bases lying between them. Per the germline V gene, CDR1 is SGHRS and CDR2 is YFSETQ. CDR3 sequence reads: CASSPLAGQPYEQYF. DNA of the CDR3: TGCGCCAGCAGCCCTTTGGCTGGACAGCCCTACGAGCAGTACTTC.

This chain uses TRBV6-2 or TRBV6-3 with TRBJ2-1, with 9 positions matching TRBD1. Germline CDR1 MNHEY, CDR2 SVGEGT. CDR3 length equals 15 residues. V trimming: 7 bases; J trimming: 3 bases; junction bases outside the gene matches: 7. CDR3 coding DNA: TGTGCCAGCATCTCGGACAGGGGTGTCTACAATGAGCAGTTCTTC. It translates to CASISDRGVYNEQFF.

This clonotype appeared a few times. The V call is TRBV4-1, the J call TRBJ1-5; 11 positions agree with TRBD1. In germline, CDR1 is MGHRA, CDR2 YSYEKL. This CDR3 region has 20 residues. The V segment lost 4 bases and the J segment 2 bases; nucleotides outside the gene matches: 16. The CDR3 loop is CASSPFGLDRGPVGNQPQHF. Here the CDR3 DNA reads TGCGCCAGCAGCCCCTTTGGACTGGACAGGGGGCCGGTGGGCAATCAGCCCCAGCATTTT.

This chain joins TRBV4-2 and TRBJ2-7; 9 bases fit TRBD2. V lost 0 bases to trimming and J lost 3 bases; unmatched junction nucleotides: 6. The CDR3 runs to 16 residues. Germline V gene sequence: CDR1 LGHNA, CDR2 YNFKEQ. CDR3 bases: TGTGCCAGCAGCCAAGATACCCTAGCGGGGAACTACGAGCAGTACTTC. Protein product: CASSQDTLAGNYEQYF.

This clonotype was recorded at least ten times. The genes are TRBV3-1 and TRBJ2-4; D perhaps matches TRBD1 (6 bases). This CDR3 is 13 amino acids long. The V gene's germline CDR1 is LGHDT and CDR2 YNNKEL (reference sequence). Trimming cost V 2 bases and J 9 bases, with 11 bases left between them. The CDR3 nucleotides read TGTGCCAGCAGCCAACGACAGGACGGCATTCAGTACTTC. Amino acids: CASSQRQDGIQYF. The full variable domain, with the rest looked up from reference TRBV3-1 and TRBJ2-4, is DTAVSQTPKYLVTQMGNDKSIKCEQNLGHDTMYWYKQDSKKFLKIMFSYNNKELIINETVPNRFSPKSPDKAHLNLHINSLELGDSAVYFCASSQRQDGIQYFGAGTRLSVL.

The rearrangement uses TRBV7-9 and TRBJ2-3; 9 bases are shared with TRBD1. Losses at the gene ends were 5 bases for V and 3 bases for J; bases not matched to a gene: 9. The germline gives CDR1 SEHNR, CDR2 FQNEAQ (reference sequence). The CDR3 covers 16 residues. CDR3 residues: CASSISGQGRTDTQYF. For the CDR3, the DNA is TGTGCCAGCAGCATTTCGGGACAGGGAAGAACAGATACGCAGTATTTT.

This clonotype has at least ten counts. The rearrangement uses TRBV2 and TRBJ2-7; no definite D call. This CDR3 comprises 11 residues. Looked up from germline, CDR1 is SNHLY and CDR2 is FYNNEI. V was shortened by 7 bases and J by 3 bases, with 7 bases between the two germline ends. The CDR3 here is CASNIDYEQYF. In DNA, the CDR3 is TGTGCCAGCAATATCGACTACGAGCAGTACTTC.

Here the CDR3 DNA reads TGTGCCATCACCGAAGGCTCGGGAAACTATGGCTACACCTTC. Its protein is CAITEGSGNYGYTF. The chain couples TRBV10-3 to TRBJ1-2; D is unclear. V gave up 7 bases and J gave up 2 bases, with 14 bases separating them. There are 14 residues in the CDR3. CDR1 is ENHRY, CDR2 SYGVKD, per germline.

This clonotype was seen repeatedly, ten times or more. The genes are TRBV5-1 and TRBJ2-2; TRBD1 matches 9 bases. Germline-derived CDR1 and CDR2 are SGHRS and YFSETQ. CDR3 length equals 16 residues. J was trimmed by 1 base and V by 0 bases; bases with no gene match: 1. The CDR3 protein is CASSLAGQGNTGELFF. CDR3 coding DNA: TGCGCCAGCAGCTTGGCGGGACAGGGGAACACCGGGGAGCTGTTTTTT.

This clonotype was counted ten times or more. The chain joins TRBV7-2 to TRBJ2-1; 7 nucleotides agree with TRBD2. The CDR3 runs 16 residues. Germline V gives CDR1 SGHTA, CDR2 FQGNSA. J lost 4 bases, V lost 5 bases, and 11 bases had no gene match. The CDR3 spells CASSAQPAGEYNEQFF. CDR3 coding DNA: TGTGCCAGCAGCGCCCAGCCGGCGGGGGAGTACAATGAGCAGTTCTTC.

There are a few counts of this clonotype. The chain couples TRBV18 to TRBJ2-7; D is undetermined. The V end was cut by 2 bases, the J end by 7 bases, with 9 bases between. This CDR3 contains 12 residues. Germline CDR1 KGHSH, CDR2 LQKENI. Written as DNA, the CDR3 is TGTGCCAGCTCACCAGCTACGCGGGAGCAGTACTTC. This translates into CASSPATREQYF.

This sequence joins TRBV9 and TRBJ2-7, with unresolved D. The V end was cut by 0 bases, the J end by 7 bases, with 8 bases between. The length of the CDR3 is 12 residues. Per germline, CDR1 SGDLS and CDR2 YYNGEE. The CDR3 DNA reads TGTGCCAGCAGCGTAGGTTATGGAGAGCAGTACTTC. Its protein product is CASSVGYGEQYF.

This clonotype was seen a few times. This chain joins TRBV5-1 and TRBJ2-1; D possibly uses TRBD1 or TRBD2 (5 bases each). V was cut by 2 bases and J by 4 bases, with 13 bases left in between. Germline-derived CDR1 and CDR2 are SGHRS and YFSETQ. The CDR3 runs to 15 residues. The CDR3 spells CASSLGTQYYNEQFF. CDR3 coding DNA: TGCGCCAGCAGCTTAGGGACGCAGTATTACAATGAGCAGTTCTTC. Full variable domain (rest looked up from reference TRBV5-1 and TRBJ2-1): KAGVTQTPRYLIKTRGQQVTLSCSPISGHRSVSWYQQTPGQGLQFLFEYFSETQRNKGNFPGRFSGRQFSNSRSEMNVSTLELGDSALYLCASSLGTQYYNEQFFGPGTRLTVL.

This rearrangement joins TRBV5-1 to TRBJ2-5; weak D call: TRBD2 (6 bases). This CDR3 comprises 14 residues. Trimming removed 6 bases from V and 5 bases from J, with 17 bases in between. Germline CDR1 and CDR2: SGHRS and YFSETQ. In nucleotides, the CDR3 is TGCGCCAGCACTCGAAGCTCTGGAGGGGAGACCCAGTACTTC. Protein product: CASTRSSGGETQYF.

This chain connects TRBV3-1 to TRBJ2-5; TRBD2 is a possible D gene (6 bases). The V gene lost 1 base and the J gene lost 9 bases, with 18 bases spanning the gap. This CDR3 region has 15 residues. Germline-derived CDR1 and CDR2 are LGHDT and YNNKEL (reference sequence). CDR3 DNA sequence: TGTGCCAGCAGCCAAGCTAATGGAATGGGGGAGGCCCAGTACTTC. Residues: CASSQANGMGEAQYF.

Regarding this clonotype: A much larger clone lies a single base off, so this may be a read error. The genes are TRBV12-3 or TRBV12-4 and TRBJ2-2; TRBD1 matches at 11 bases. The trim removed 9 bases at V and 0 bases at J, leaving 9 bases unmatched. The CDR3 has 17 residues. The CDR3 loop is CARSEGTGGTNTGELFF. Written as DNA, the CDR3 is TGTGCCAGAAGTGAGGGGACAGGGGGTACGAACACCGGGGAGCTGTTTTTT.

This chain connects TRBV5-4 to TRBJ2-2; TRBD1 matches at 10 bases. Unmatched junction bases numbered 10, after V lost 5 bases and J lost 3 bases. Germline V gene data show CDR1 as SGHNT and CDR2 as YYREEE (reference sequence). The CDR3 loop spans 17 amino acids. The CDR3 spells CASSTRQGALDTGELFF. The CDR3, as DNA: TGTGCCAGCAGTACCAGACAGGGGGCACTCGACACCGGGGAGCTGTTTTTT.